This T cell receptor beta chain comes out of a study of identical twins. The V end lost 4 bases, the J end lost 3 bases, and 19 bases lay between the germline ends. From germline, CDR1 is SEHNR and CDR2 FQNEAQ (reference sequence). CDR3 length equals 16 residues. In this sample, this clonotype turned up a few times. TCRdb itself ran the 5' RACE reads through MiXCR, one entry per CDR3 protein. The sample lists fewer than 900,000 distinct CDR3 sequences, 18% occurring once. These same records also appear under a second study, on T cells expressing NK-cell markers. That source notes: The TCR beta repertoires were obtained from sorted CD3+CD56+NKG2C+, CD3+CD56+NKG2C- and CD3+CD56-NKG2C+ T cells. Dominant NKG2C+ clonotypes accounted for roughly 1.0-7.0% of CD8+ T cells in roughly 6 donors. The leading position in the CD3+CD56-NKG2C+ fraction of a few donors also went to these clonotypes.

The chain links TRBV7-9 to TRBJ2-7; D perhaps matches TRBD2 (6 bases). This TCR was sampled from a woman under 30 in good health. Sequencing was done on a sample of PBMCs. The CDR3 here is CASSSRGMNGIYEQYF. The CDR3 DNA sequence: TGTGCCAGCAGCTCCCGGGGGATGAATGGGATCTACGAGCAGTACTTC.